A single T cell receptor beta chain is shown here with its context. What it binds is not known. The ends lost 1 base at V and 5 bases at J; junction bases unmatched: 4. The CDR3 has 17 residues. Germline CDR1 is SEHNR and CDR2 is FQNEAQ (reference sequence). The data are from a study of cytomegalovirus exposure and HLA in healthy donors. The PCR had 60 Vbeta and 13 Jbeta primers. TCRdb's copy holds only in-frame clones and misses some; the assay was immunoSEQ multiplex PCR. The sample has some 150,000 clones, 65% to 85% seen once. Study-wide results and limits: A later analysis reportedly found fewer N-insertions in an Asian-associated ancestry cluster than the approximately 700-donor mean. The analysis excluded some indistinguishable V segments, including TRBV6-2 and TRBV6-3.

Sequenced material: PBMCs. The receptor was derived from a woman younger than 30 in good health and CMV-seronegative. The chain couples TRBV7-9 to TRBJ2-2; 13 nucleotides match TRBD2. The CDR3 DNA follows: TGTGCCAGCAGCTTAGAGCGGACTAGCGGGAGTACCGGGGAGCTGTTTTTT. Translating it yields CASSLERTSGSTGELFF.